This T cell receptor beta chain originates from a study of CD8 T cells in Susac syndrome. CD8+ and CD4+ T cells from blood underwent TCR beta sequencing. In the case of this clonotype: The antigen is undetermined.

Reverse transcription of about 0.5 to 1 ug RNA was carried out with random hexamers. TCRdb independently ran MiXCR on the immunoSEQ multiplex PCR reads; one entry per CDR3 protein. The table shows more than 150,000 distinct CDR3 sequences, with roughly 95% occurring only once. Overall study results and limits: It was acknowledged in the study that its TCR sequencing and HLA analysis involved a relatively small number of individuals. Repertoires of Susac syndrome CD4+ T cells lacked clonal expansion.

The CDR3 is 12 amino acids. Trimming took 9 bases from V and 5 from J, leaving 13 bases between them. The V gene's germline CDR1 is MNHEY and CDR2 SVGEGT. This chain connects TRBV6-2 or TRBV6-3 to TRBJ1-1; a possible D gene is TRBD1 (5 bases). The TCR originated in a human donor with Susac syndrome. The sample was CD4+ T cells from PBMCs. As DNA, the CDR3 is TGTGCCAGTGTCGGGGGAGTAACTGAAGCTTTCTTT. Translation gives CASVGGVTEAFF.